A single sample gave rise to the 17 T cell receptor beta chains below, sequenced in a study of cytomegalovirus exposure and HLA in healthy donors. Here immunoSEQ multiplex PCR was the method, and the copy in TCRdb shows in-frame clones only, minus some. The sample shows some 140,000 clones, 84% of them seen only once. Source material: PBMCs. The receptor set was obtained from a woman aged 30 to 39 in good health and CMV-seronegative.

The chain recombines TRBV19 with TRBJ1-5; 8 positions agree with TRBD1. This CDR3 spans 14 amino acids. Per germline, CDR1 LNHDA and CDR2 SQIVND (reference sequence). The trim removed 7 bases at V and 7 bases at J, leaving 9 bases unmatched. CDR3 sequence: CASTRTGSRQPQHF. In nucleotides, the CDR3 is TGTGCCAGTACCAGGACAGGGAGTAGACAGCCCCAGCATTTT.

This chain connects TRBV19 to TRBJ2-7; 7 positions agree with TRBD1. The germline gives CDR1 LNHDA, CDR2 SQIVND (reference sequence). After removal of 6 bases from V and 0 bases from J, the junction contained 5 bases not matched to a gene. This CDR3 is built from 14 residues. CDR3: CASSEDRASYEQYF. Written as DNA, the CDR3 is TGTGCCAGTAGCGAAGACAGGGCCTCCTACGAGCAGTACTTC.

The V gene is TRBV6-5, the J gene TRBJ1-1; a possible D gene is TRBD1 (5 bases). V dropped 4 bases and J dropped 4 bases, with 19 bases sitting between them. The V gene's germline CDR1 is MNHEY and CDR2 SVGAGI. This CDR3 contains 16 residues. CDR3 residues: CASSSFPQGRGTEAFF. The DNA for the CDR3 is TGTGCCAGCAGTTCCTTCCCCCAGGGTCGAGGCACTGAAGCTTTCTTT.

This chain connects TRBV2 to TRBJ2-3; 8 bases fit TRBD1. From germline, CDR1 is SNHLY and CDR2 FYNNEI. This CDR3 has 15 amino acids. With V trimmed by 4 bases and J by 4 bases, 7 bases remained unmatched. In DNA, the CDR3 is TGTGCCAGCAGTGTAGGGCAGGGGGCCCCAGATACGCAGTATTTT. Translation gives CASSVGQGAPDTQYF.

The CDR3 loop is CASSIGTGRLDGSYEQYF. CDR3 DNA: TGTGCCAGTAGTATTGGGACAGGGCGGTTGGATGGGTCCTACGAGCAGTACTTC. This rearrangement joins TRBV19 to TRBJ2-7; 9 positions agree with TRBD1. Germline V gene lookup returns CDR1 LNHDA and CDR2 SQIVND (reference sequence). The J segment lost 1 base and the V segment lost 3 bases, leaving 13 bases of the junction unmatched. The CDR3 has 18 residues.

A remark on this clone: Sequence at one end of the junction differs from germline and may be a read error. The CDR3 sequence: CSARMGQGPLF. Here the CDR3 DNA reads TGCAGTGCTAGGATGGGACAGGGGCCTCTCTTT. The chain has TRBV20-1 and TRBJ1-1; 10 bases align to TRBD1. Germline CDR1 reads DFQATT; CDR2 reads SNEGSKA (reference sequence). This CDR3 comprises 11 residues.

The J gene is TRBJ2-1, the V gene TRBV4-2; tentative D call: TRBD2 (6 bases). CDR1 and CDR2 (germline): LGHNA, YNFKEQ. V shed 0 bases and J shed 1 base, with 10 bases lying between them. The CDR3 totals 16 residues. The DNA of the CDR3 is TGTGCCAGCAGCCAAGAGATGGGGGGTTCCTACAATGAGCAGTTCTTC. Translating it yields CASSQEMGGSYNEQFF.

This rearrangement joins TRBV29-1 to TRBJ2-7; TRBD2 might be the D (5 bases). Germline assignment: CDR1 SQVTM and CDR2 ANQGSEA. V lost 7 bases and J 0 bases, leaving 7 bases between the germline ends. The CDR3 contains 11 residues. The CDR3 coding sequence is TGCAGCGCGACTATCTCCTACGAGCAGTACTTC. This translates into CSATISYEQYF.

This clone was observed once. CDR3 region: CASSLNLAENLKLFF. In DNA form, the CDR3 reads TGTGCCAGCAGCTTAAATCTGGCAGAAAATTTAAAACTGTTTTTT. J is TRBJ1-4 and V is TRBV7-9; D ambiguous. Trimming pared 2 bases from V and 10 bases from J, leaving 17 bases between. Germline V CDR1 and CDR2: SEHNR, FQNEAQ (reference sequence). The CDR3 runs to 15 residues. Together with reference TRBV7-9 and TRBJ1-4, the CDR3 gives the full variable domain: DTGVSQNPRHKITKRGQNVTFRCDPISEHNRLYWYRQTLGQGPEFLTYFQNEAQLEKSRLLSDRFSAERPKGSFSTLEIQRTEQGDSAMYLCASSLNLAENLKLFFGSGTQLSVL.

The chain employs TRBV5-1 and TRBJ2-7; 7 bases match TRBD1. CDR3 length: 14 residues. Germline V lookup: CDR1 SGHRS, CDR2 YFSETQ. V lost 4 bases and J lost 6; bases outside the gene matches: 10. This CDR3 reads CASSTGSTGSEQYF. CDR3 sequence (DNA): TGCGCCAGCAGCACGGGATCGACAGGGAGCGAGCAGTACTTC.

The CDR3 sequence is CASSSRDRVYNEQFF. CDR3 sequence (DNA): TGTGCCAGCAGCTCCCGGGACAGGGTTTACAATGAGCAGTTCTTC. This chain joins TRBV5-4 and TRBJ2-1; 9 bases are shared with TRBD1. V lost 3 bases and J lost 4; bases outside the gene matches: 5. This CDR3 has 15 amino acids. CDR1 is SGHNT, CDR2 YYREEE, per germline (reference sequence).

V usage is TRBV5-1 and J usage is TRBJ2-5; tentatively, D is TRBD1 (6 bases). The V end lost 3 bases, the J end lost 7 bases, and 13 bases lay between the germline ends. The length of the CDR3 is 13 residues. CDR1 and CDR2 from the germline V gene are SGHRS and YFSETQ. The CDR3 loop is CASSYGTSGTQYF. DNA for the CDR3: TGCGCCAGCAGCTACGGGACATCGGGGACCCAGTACTTC.

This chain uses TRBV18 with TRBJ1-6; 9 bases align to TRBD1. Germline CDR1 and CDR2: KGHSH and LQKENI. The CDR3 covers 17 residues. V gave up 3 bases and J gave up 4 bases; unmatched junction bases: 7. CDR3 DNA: TGTGCCAGCTCACCTCAGGGACAGGGATCGTATAATTCACCCCTCCACTTT. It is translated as CASSPQGQGSYNSPLHF.

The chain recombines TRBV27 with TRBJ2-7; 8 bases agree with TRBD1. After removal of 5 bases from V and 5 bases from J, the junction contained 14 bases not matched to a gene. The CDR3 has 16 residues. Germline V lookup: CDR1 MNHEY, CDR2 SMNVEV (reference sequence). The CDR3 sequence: CASSPSDRGEFNEQYF. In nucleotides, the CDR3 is TGTGCCAGCAGTCCCTCTGACAGGGGTGAATTCAACGAGCAGTACTTC.

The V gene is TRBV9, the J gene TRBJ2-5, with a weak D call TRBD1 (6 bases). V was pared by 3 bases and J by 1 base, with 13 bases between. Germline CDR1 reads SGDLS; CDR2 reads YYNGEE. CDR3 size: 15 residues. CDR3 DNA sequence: TGTGCCAGCAGCGCTACCTCGGACAGCCAAGAGACCCAGTACTTC. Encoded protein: CASSATSDSQETQYF.

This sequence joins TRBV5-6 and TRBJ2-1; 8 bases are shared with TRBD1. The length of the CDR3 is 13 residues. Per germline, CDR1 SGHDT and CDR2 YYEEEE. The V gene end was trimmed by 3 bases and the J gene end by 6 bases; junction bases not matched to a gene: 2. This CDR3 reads CASSSTGGNEQFF. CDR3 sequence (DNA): TGTGCCAGCAGCTCCACAGGGGGCAATGAGCAGTTCTTC.

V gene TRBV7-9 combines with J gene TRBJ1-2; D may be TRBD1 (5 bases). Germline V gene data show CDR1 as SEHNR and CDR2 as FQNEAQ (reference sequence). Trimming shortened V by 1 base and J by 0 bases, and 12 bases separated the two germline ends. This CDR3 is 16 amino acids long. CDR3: CASSLVGGVANYGYTF. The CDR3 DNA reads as TGTGCCAGCAGCTTAGTGGGGGGGGTAGCTAACTATGGCTACACCTTC.